This T cell receptor beta chain was sequenced for a study of naive and memory T cell subsets (dated by TCRdb to the late 2010s). Background on the whole study: An open-source, UMI-based TCR alpha and beta sequencing pipeline was applied to sorted naive and memory peripheral blood T cell subsets. RNA was DNase-treated and reverse transcribed with TCR constant-region primers, mostly using SuperScript III. The results of the functional CMV T cell responses matched the IgG serology results in every case.

From the second PCR step on, the TCR alpha and beta chain libraries were amplified in separate reactions. Donor CMV status was determined by IFNgamma production from CD4+ T cells after overnight stimulation of fresh PBMCs with CMV viral lysate. Using Miltenyi beads, CD4 T cells were first positively selected, and CD8 T cells were then positively selected from the CD4-negative fraction. Cells stained for CD3, CD4, CD8, CD45RA, CD27 and a live/dead dye were sorted on a BD Aria II into four subsets by CD45RA and CD27. A few healthy volunteers provided blood, and each donor's sample was split into CD4 and CD8 T cells and then further divided into four differentiation subsets. Roughly 120 ml of peripheral blood was collected from each donor, and PBMC were isolated from the blood using Ficoll-Paque PLUS density-gradient centrifugation. Sorted cells were lysed in RLT buffer, after which RNA was extracted using a Qiagen RNeasy kit and stored at -80 degrees C.

Libraries came from UMI-ligation and nested PCR. To cover both TRBC1 and TRBC2, the beta constant-region primer consisted of an equimolar mix of two oligonucleotides. The ligated cDNA went through four rounds of PCR with nested alpha and beta constant-region primers together with the SP2 primer. A single-stranded oligonucleotide bearing the SP2 primer plus a 12-nucleotide UMI was ligated onto the 3' end of the cDNA by T4 RNA ligase 1. The ligation reaction was kept at 16 degrees C for about 18-25 hours. PCR2 was usually performed as a SYBR Green qPCR and halted at a preset threshold so that over-amplification would not occur. Every purification after the first one was done using Agencourt AMPure XP magnetic beads. Libraries were quantified by Qubit and checked on a TapeStation, where a main peak was expected near 650 bp. Sequencing of the pooled libraries was done on an Illumina MiSeq using v2 2x251 paired-end kits, which typically yielded 1-2 million reads per sample. Libraries were pooled at about 3.7 nM per sample, and roughly 4.5-8% PhiX was added to improve cluster recognition. Regarding the original processing steps: Using tag matching that tolerated one base-pair mismatch, Decombinator assigned V and J genes to FASTQ reads that had been processed by Demultiplexor. UMIs were used by Collapsinator to correct both sequencing errors and frequency errors arising from PCR heterogeneity. TCRs were translated and CDR3s were extracted from the conserved cysteine to the FGXG phenylalanine by CDR3Translator, with non-productive sequences being flagged. Gini, Shannon entropy and inverse Simpson indices were computed after subsampling the repertoires to the same number of UMI-defined TCRs. Power-law fits to clonotype abundance distributions were performed by maximum likelihood within the linear range. Similar UMI counts, unique TCR numbers and clonal distributions were obtained with the pipeline and with MIGEC on one naive CD8 sample. Repertoires were searched for approximately 7,000 CMV-associated CDR3 sequences compiled from VDJdb and a published dataset. TCRdb handled the public reads itself, with Q25 trimming in fastp and clone calling in MiXCR, and kept productive beta chains. Every CDR3 protein is listed once, alongside the most common genes and DNA of its rows. TCRdb's processing, not the study's, gives the V and J calls here. The sample table shows 95,000 to 150,000 distinct CDR3 sequences, and 36% are seen once. The ten most abundant clones make up approximately 0.9% of the sample.

Summary of the overall study and its limitations: In both CD4 and CD8 cells, a rise in Gini index and a fall in Shannon and inverse Simpson diversity were observed from naive through CM, EM and EMRA. After error correction, over 95% of naive TCR sequences appeared only once, giving much steeper abundance distributions than memory subsets. Single alpha or beta chain sequences, rather than paired alpha/beta receptors, were used to define clonotypes. The repertoire findings for the naive and memory subsets could not be validated against a ground truth, as none was available. RNA-based TCR counts may be influenced by expression changes linked to T cell activation and differentiation. TCR abundance followed a power law whose exponent differed between naive and memory subsets but was consistent across the three individuals.

V and J lose 4 bases and 0 bases, and a span of 12 bases separates them. Based on the germline V gene, the CDR1 and CDR2 sequences are SNHLY and FYNNEI. Spanning cysteine to phenylalanine, the CDR3 consists of 16 amino acids. The sequence is cut down to CDR3 DNA, 48 bases in frame from base 1. A remark on this clonotype: There is no known antigen for this receptor. Per-nucleotide qualities are absent, and no much larger clonotype sits a single base away.

The V gene is TRBV2 and the J gene is TRBJ2-2, with the D gene not clear enough to name. The specimen was central memory CD4+ T cells from blood. The sample's cell subset or site, from its label and the paper: central memory, CD45RA- CD27+. This clonotype was obtained from a human donor in good health. The CDR3 is CASSVKGNTNTGELFF. The nucleotide sequence is TGTGCCAGCAGTGTCAAGGGAAATACGAACACCGGGGAGCTGTTTTTT.